This T cell receptor beta chain appears in the sequencing data of a study of T cell responses to AZD1222 COVID-19 vaccine. Study context: Second doses that came at about 4 or about 12 weeks were put together.

Findings and limits, study-wide: Dominant at 160-218 and 743-854, vaccine-associated CD4 TCRs also spanned spike. Receipt of two AZD1222 doses was followed by a rise in Spike-specific TCR breadth and depth.

Concerning this clone itself: Its antigen is currently unknown.

Profiled with immunoSEQ multiplex PCR; TCRdb holds only in-frame clones, not every one. The sample shows 200,000 or so clones, 90% to 95% of them seen only once. With 0 bases clipped from V and 8 bases from J, the junction kept 2 bases outside the gene matches. CDR3 length equals 14 residues. CDR1 and CDR2 from the germline V gene are LNHNV and YYDKDF (reference sequence). The source is an adult in good health. The V gene is TRBV15, the J gene TRBJ1-4; TRBD1 matches 8 bases. Source: peripheral blood, taken on day 0 of AZD1222 vaccination. CDR3 DNA: TGTGCCACCAGCAGAGACAGGGGGCACGAAAAACTGTTTTTT. It yields the protein CATSRDRGHEKLFF.